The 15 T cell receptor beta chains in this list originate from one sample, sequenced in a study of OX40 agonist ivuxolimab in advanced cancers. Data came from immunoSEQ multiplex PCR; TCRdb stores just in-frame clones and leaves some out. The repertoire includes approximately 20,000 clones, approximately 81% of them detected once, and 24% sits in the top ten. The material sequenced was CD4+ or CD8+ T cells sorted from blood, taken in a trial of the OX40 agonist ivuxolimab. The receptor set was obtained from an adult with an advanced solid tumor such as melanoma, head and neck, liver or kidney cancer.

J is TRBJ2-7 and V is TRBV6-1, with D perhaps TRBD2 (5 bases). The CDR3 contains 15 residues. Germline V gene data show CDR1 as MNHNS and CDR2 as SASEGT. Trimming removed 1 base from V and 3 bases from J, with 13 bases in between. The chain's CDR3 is CASSEGFGVSYEQYF. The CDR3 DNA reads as TGTGCCAGCAGTGAAGGTTTCGGGGTGAGCTACGAGCAGTACTTC.

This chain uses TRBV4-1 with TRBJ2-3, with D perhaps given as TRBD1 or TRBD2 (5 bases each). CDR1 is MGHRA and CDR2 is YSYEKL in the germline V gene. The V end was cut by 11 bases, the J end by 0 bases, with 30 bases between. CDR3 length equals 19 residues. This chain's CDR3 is CAQPARTRDQSGSTDTQYF. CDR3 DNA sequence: TGCGCCCAGCCGGCACGGACCCGGGACCAAAGTGGAAGCACAGATACGCAGTATTTT.

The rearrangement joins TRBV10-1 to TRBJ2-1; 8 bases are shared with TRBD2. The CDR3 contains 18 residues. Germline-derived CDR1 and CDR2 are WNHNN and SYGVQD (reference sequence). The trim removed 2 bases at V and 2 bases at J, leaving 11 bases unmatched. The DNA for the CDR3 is TGCGCCAGCAGTGAGCGATTAACCGCGGGAGGTGCCTACAATGAGCAGTTCTTC. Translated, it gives CASSERLTAGGAYNEQFF.

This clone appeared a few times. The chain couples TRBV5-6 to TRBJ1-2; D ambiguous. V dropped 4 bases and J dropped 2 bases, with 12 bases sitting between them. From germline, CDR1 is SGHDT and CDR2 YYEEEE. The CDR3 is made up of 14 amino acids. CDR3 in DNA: TGTGCCAGCAGCCCCGCACGGACCAACTATGGCTACACCTTC. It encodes CASSPARTNYGYTF.

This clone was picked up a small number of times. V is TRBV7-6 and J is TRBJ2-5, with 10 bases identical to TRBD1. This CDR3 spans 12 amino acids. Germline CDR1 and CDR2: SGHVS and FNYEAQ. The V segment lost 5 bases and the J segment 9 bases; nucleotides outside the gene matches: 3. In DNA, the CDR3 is TGTGCCAGCAGCACGGGACAGGGGCCCCAGTACTTC. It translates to CASSTGQGPQYF. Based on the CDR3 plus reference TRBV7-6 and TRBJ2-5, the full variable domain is GAGVSQSPRYKVTKRGQDVALRCDPISGHVSLYWYRQALGQGPEFLTYFNYEAQQDKSGLPNDRFSAERPEGSISTLTIQRTEQRDSAMYRCASSTGQGPQYFGPGTRLLVL.

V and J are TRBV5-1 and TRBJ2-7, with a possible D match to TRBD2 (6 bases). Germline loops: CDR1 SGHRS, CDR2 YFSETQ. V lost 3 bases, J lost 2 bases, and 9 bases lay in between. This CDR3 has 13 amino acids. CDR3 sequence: CASSWGTAYEQYF. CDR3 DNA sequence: TGCGCCAGCAGCTGGGGGACTGCCTACGAGCAGTACTTC.

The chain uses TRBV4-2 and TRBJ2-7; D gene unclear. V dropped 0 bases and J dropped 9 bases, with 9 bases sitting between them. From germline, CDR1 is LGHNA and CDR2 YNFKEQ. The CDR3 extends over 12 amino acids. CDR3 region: CASSQDFDRQYF. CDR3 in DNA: TGTGCCAGCAGCCAAGACTTTGATCGGCAGTACTTC.

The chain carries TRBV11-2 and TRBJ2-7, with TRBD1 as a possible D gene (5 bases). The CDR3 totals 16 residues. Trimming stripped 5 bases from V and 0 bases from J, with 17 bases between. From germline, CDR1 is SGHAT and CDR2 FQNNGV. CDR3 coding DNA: TGTGCCAGCAGCGCCAGAAAGTGGCAGGGCTCCTACGAGCAGTACTTC. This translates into CASSARKWQGSYEQYF. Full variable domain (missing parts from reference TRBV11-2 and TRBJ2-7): EAGVAQSPRYKIIEKRQSVAFWCNPISGHATLYWYQQILGQGPKLLIQFQNNGVVDDSQLPKDRFSAERLKGVDSTLKIQPAKLEDSAVYLCASSARKWQGSYEQYFGPGTRLTVT.

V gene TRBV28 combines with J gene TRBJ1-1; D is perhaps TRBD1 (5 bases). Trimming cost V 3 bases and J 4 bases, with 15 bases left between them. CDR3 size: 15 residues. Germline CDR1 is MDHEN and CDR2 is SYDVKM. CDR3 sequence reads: CASSFPLGGGTEAFF. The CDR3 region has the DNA TGTGCCAGCAGTTTCCCCCTGGGTGGGGGCACTGAAGCTTTCTTT.

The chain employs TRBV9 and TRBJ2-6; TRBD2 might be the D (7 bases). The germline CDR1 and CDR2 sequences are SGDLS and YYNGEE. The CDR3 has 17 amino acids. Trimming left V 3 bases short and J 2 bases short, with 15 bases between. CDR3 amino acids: CASSAWGRETGANVLTF. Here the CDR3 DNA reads TGTGCCAGCAGCGCGTGGGGGCGGGAGACTGGGGCCAACGTCCTGACTTTC.

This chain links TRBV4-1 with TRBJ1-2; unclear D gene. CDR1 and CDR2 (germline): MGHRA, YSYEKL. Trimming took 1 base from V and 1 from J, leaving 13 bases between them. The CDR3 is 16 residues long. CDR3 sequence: CASSQVLVTDNYGYTF. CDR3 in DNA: TGCGCCAGCAGCCAAGTTTTAGTCACGGATAACTATGGCTACACCTTC.

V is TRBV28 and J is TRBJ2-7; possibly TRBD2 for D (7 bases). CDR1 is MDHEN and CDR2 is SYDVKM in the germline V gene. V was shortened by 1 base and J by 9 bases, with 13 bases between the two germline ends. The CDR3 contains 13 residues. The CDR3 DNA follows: TGTGCCAGCAGTTTATTAGAGGGGGAGGGGCAGTACTTC. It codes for CASSLLEGEGQYF.

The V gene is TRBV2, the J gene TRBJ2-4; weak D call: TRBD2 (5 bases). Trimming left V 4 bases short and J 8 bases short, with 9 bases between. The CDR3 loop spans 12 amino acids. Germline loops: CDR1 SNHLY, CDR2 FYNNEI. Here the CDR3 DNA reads TGTGCCAGCAGTGGGGAGAAGGACATTCAGTACTTC. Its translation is CASSGEKDIQYF.

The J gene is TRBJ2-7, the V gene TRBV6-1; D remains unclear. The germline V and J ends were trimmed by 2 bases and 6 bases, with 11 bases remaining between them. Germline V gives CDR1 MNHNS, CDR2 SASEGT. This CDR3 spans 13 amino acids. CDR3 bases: TGTGCCAGCAGTGAACCCCCGCAGGCCGAGCAGTACTTC. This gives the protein CASSEPPQAEQYF.

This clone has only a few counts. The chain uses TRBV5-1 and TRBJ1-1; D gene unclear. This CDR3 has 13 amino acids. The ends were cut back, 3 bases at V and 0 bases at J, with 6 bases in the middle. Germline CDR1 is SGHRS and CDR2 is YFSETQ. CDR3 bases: TGCGCCAGCAGCTCCAATATGAACACTGAAGCTTTCTTT. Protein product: CASSSNMNTEAFF.